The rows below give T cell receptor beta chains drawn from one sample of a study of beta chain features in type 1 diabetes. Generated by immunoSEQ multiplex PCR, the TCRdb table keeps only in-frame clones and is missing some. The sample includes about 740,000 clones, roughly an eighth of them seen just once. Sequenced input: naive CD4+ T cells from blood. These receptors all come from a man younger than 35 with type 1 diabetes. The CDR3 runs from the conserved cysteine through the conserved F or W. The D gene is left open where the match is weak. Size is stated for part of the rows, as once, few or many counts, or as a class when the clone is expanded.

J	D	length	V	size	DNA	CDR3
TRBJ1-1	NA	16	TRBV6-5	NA	TGTGCCAGCAGTTACTCTTCAGTCAGTTCCCCCTCTGAAGCTTTCTTT	CASSYSSVSSPSEAFF
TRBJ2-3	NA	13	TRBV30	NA	TGTGCCTGGAGTGTTACCGGCACAGATACGCAGTATTTT	CAWSVTGTDTQYF
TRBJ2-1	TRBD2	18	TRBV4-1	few	TGCGCCAGCAGCCAACCTCCGGGGGGGATGGGACTCTACAATGAGCAGTTCTTC	CASSQPPGGMGLYNEQFF
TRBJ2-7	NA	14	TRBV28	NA	TGTGCCAGCAGTTTATCACGGGGGACCTACGAGCAGTACTTC	CASSLSRGTYEQYF
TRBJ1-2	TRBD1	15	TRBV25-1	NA	TGTGCCAGCAGTGAATTAGACAGGGACCATGGGGGCTACACCTTC	CASSELDRDHGGYTF
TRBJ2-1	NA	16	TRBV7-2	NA	TGTGCCAGCAGTCCTCCTAGGGCGGGGCGTGACAATGAGCAGTTCTTC	CASSPPRAGRDNEQFF
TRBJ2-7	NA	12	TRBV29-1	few	TGCAGCGTTGGTAGGACTCCCTACGAGCAGTACTTC	CSVGRTPYEQYF
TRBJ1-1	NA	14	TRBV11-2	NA	TGTGCCAGCAGCTCCCAAGGGGCTGACACTGAAGCTTTCTTT	CASSSQGADTEAFF
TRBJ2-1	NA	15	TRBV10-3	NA	TGTGCCATCAGTGCTGTGGTTAGCCCCAACAATGAGCAGTTCTTC	CAISAVVSPNNEQFF
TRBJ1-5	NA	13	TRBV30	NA	TGTGCCTGGAGTGTACAGGAGGAGCAGCCCCAGCATTTT	CAWSVQEEQPQHF
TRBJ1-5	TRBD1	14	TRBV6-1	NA	TGTGCCAGCTATTTTGGGCAGGGGGGCCAGCCCCAGCATTTT	CASYFGQGGQPQHF
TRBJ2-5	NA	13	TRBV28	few	TGTGCCAGCAGGATCGGGACCCAAGAGACCCAGTACTTC	CASRIGTQETQYF
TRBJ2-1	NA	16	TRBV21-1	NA	TGTGCCAGCAGCATACACAGGGAGAGCTCCTACAATGAGCAGTTCTTC	CASSIHRESSYNEQFF
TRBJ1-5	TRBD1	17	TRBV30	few	TGTGCCTGGAGTGAAGGGGCAGGGGGCCTGCTCGGGCAGCCCCAGCATTTT	CAWSEGAGGLLGQPQHF
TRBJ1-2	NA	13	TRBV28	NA	TGTGCCAGCAGTCCTGACGGTAACTATGGCTACACCTTC	CASSPDGNYGYTF
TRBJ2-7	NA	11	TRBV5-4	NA	TGTGCCAGCAGCACTGACCGCGAGCAGTACTTC	CASSTDREQYF
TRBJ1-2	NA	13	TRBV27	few	TGTGCCAGCAGTTTCAGGGAGGGCGGTGGCTACACCTTC	CASSFREGGGYTF